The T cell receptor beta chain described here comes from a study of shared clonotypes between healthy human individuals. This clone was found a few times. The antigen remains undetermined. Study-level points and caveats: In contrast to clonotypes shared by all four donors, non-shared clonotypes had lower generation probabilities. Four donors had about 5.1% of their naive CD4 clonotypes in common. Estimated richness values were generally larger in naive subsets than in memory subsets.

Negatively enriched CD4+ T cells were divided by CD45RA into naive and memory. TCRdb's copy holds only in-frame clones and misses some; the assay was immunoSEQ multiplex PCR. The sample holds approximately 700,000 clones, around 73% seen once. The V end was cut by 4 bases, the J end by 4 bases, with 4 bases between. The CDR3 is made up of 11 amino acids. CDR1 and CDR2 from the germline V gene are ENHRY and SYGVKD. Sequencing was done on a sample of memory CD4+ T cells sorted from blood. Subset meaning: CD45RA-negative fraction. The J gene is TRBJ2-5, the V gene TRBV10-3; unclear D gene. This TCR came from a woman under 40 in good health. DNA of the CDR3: TGTGCCATCAGTGCCTCAGAGACCCAGTACTTC. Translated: CAISASETQYF.